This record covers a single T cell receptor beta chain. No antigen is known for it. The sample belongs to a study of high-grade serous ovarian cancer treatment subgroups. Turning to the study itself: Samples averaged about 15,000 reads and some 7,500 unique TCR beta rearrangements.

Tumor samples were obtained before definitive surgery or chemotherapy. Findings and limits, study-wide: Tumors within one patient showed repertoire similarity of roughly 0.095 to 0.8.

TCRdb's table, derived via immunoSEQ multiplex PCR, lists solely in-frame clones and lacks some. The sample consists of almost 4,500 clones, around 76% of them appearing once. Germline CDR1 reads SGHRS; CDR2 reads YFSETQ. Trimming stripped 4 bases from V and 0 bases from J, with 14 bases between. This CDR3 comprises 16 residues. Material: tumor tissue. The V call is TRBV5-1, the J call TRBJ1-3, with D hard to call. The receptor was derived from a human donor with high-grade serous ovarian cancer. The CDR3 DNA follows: TGCGCCAGCAGCCCAGGCGGCCCGTTCTCTGGAAACACCATATATTTT. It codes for CASSPGGPFSGNTIYF.